These 14 T cell receptor beta chains came from one sample sequenced in a study of cytomegalovirus exposure and HLA in healthy donors. PCR primers comprised 60 Vbeta and 13 Jbeta primers. Here immunoSEQ multiplex PCR was the method, and the copy in TCRdb shows in-frame clones only, minus some. The sample carries some 90,000 clones, approximately 70% recorded once. Sample: PBMCs. The receptors originated from a man aged 50-60 years in good health and CMV-seronegative.

This clone was detected a few times. V is TRBV29-1 and J is TRBJ2-3; TRBD2 aligns across 7 bases. Germline trimming cut 4 bases from V and 2 bases from J; bases unmatched to any gene: 3. The CDR3 runs 13 residues. Germline values: CDR1 SQVTM, CDR2 ANQGSEA. The CDR3 spells CSVGQRDTDTQYF. Written as DNA, the CDR3 is TGCAGCGTTGGTCAGCGGGACACAGATACGCAGTATTTT.

The chain links TRBV5-5 to TRBJ2-1, with 7 nucleotides matching TRBD2. V lost 2 bases and J lost 5; bases outside the gene matches: 1. The germline V gene has CDR1 SGHKS and CDR2 YYEKEE (reference sequence). The CDR3 loop spans 13 amino acids. This chain's CDR3 is CASSFGGNNEQFF. The CDR3 DNA reads TGTGCCAGCAGCTTCGGGGGGAACAATGAGCAGTTCTTC.

This chain links TRBV10-3 with TRBJ1-2; 8 bases agree with TRBD1. CDR1 is ENHRY, CDR2 SYGVKD, per germline. The CDR3 sequence is 14 residues long. V dropped 4 bases and J dropped 0; count of bases not matched to a gene: 1. CDR3 coding DNA: TGTGCCATCAGTGGACAGGGGACTAACTATGGCTACACCTTC. It codes for CAISGQGTNYGYTF.

V gene TRBV5-6 combines with J gene TRBJ2-5, with 14 bases lining up with TRBD2. CDR3 length: 14 amino acids. The V and J ends lost 4 bases and 5 bases, in that order; junction bases with no gene match: 1. The germline V gene has CDR1 SGHDT and CDR2 YYEEEE. The CDR3 DNA follows: TGTGCCAGCAGCAGACTAGCGGGAGGGGAGACCCAGTACTTC. Its translation: CASSRLAGGETQYF. The full variable domain, in which reference TRBV5-6 and TRBJ2-5 provide the parts outside the CDR3, is DAGVTQSPTHLIKTRGQQVTLRCSPKSGHDTVSWYQQALGQGPQFIFQYYEEEERQRGNFPDRFSGHQFPNYSSELNVNALLLGDSALYLCASSRLAGGETQYFGPGTRLLVL.

The chain is built from TRBV29-1 and TRBJ1-5, with 10 bases matching TRBD1. Per germline, CDR1 SQVTM and CDR2 ANQGSEA. The V segment lost 5 bases and the J segment 1 base; nucleotides outside the gene matches: 14. The CDR3 covers 18 residues. The CDR3 is CSVLDRGQGLTSNQPQHF. The CDR3 DNA sequence: TGCAGCGTTCTAGACAGGGGACAGGGGCTGACAAGCAATCAGCCCCAGCATTTT.

The gene calls are TRBV7-2 and TRBJ1-1, with D tentatively TRBD1 (6 bases). The CDR3 has 13 residues. Trimming shortened V by 4 bases and J by 9 bases, and 15 bases separated the two germline ends. CDR1 SGHTA and CDR2 FQGNSA come from the germline V gene. CDR3 in amino acids: CASSSGGQTKAFF. The CDR3, as DNA: TGTGCCAGCAGCTCAGGCGGACAGACCAAAGCTTTCTTT.

A few counts support this clone. The rearrangement joins TRBV6-5 to TRBJ1-1, with D possibly TRBD1 on 5 matching bases. There are 15 residues in the CDR3. The germline V gene encodes CDR1 MNHEY and CDR2 SVGAGI. Trimming took off 6 bases at V and 0 bases at J, with 14 bases between the two ends. The CDR3 spells CASSSVNRLNTEAFF. The CDR3 nucleotides read TGTGCCAGCAGCTCGGTCAACAGGCTGAACACTGAAGCTTTCTTT.

The chain links TRBV2 to TRBJ1-4; 7 positions agree with TRBD1. Trimming cost V 5 bases and J 12 bases; bases outside gene matches: 9. CDR3 length: 13 residues. The germline CDR1 and CDR2 sequences are SNHLY and FYNNEI. The CDR3 loop is CASSFTGETELFF. The CDR3 coding sequence is TGTGCCAGCAGTTTTACAGGGGAGACGGAACTGTTTTTT.

On this clone itself: Other DNA sequences from this sample encode an identical CDR3 as well. The chain recombines TRBV5-1 with TRBJ1-1; D might be TRBD1 (5 bases). CDR3 length equals 14 residues. Germline V gene data show CDR1 as SGHRS and CDR2 as YFSETQ. V was shortened by 3 bases and J by 0 bases, with 9 bases between the two germline ends. This CDR3 reads CASSSDSLNTEAFF. For the CDR3, the DNA is TGCGCCAGCAGCTCCGACAGCTTGAACACTGAAGCTTTCTTT.

The chain links TRBV6-6 to TRBJ2-5; 9 bases agree with TRBD2. The CDR3 is 14 residues long. Germline lookup yields CDR1 MNHNY and CDR2 SVGAGI (reference sequence). V was pared by 7 bases and J by 6 bases, with 9 bases of the junction left unmatched. The CDR3 reads CASNPAGGWKTQYF. Here the CDR3 DNA reads TGTGCCAGCAACCCTGCGGGGGGGTGGAAGACCCAGTACTTC.

This clone was detected only a few times. This chain connects TRBV5-4 to TRBJ2-7; 8 bases align to TRBD2. The DNA matches TRBJ2-5 better at its end, which makes the J call doubtful. The germline CDR1 and CDR2 sequences are SGHNT and YYREEE (reference sequence). The CDR3 length is 14 residues. The CDR3 DNA is TGTGCCAGCAGCTCTCGGGGGGGAAAGGAGACCCAGTACTTC. It is translated as CASSSRGGKETQYF.

The chain links TRBV15 to TRBJ2-7, with D possibly TRBD1 on 5 matching bases. The germline V and J ends were trimmed by 3 bases and 7 bases, with 22 bases remaining between them. The germline CDR1 and CDR2 sequences are LNHNV and YYDKDF (reference sequence). The CDR3 covers 16 residues. The CDR3 coding sequence is TGTGCCACCAGCAGGGGGCGAAGGGTTCTTCCTAGGGAGCAGTACTTC. This codes for CATSRGRRVLPREQYF.

This clone was detected once. V is TRBV30 and J is TRBJ1-1, with a possible D match to TRBD1 (6 bases). This CDR3 contains 11 residues. The V end lost 3 bases, the J end lost 10 bases, and 12 bases lay between the germline ends. CDR1 GTSNPN and CDR2 SVGIG come from the germline V gene (reference sequence). The CDR3 is CAWRRTAAAFF. DNA for the CDR3: TGTGCCTGGAGACGGACAGCCGCAGCTTTCTTT.

The J gene is TRBJ1-2, the V gene TRBV7-6; D is unclear. The germline V gene encodes CDR1 SGHVS and CDR2 FNYEAQ. Trimming took off 1 base at V and 0 bases at J, with 15 bases between the two ends. This CDR3 has 17 amino acids. DNA for the CDR3: TGTGCCAGCAGCTTAGACCAAGGCGTGGGAGCTAACTATGGCTACACCTTC. Amino acids: CASSLDQGVGANYGYTF.